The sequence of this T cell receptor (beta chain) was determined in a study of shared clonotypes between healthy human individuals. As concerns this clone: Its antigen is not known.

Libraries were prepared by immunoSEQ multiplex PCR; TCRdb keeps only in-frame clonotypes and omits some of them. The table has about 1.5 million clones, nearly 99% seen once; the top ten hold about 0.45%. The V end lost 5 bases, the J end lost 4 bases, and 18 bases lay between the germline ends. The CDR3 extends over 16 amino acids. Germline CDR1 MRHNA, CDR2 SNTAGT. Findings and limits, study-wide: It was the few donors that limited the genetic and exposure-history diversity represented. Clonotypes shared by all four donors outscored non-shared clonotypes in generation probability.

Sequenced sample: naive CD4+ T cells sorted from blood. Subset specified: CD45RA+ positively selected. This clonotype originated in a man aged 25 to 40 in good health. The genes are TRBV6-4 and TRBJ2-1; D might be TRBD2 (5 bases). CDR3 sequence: CASSPEGSTKYNEQFF. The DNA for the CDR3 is TGTGCCAGCAGTCCCGAGGGATCTACCAAGTACAATGAGCAGTTCTTC.